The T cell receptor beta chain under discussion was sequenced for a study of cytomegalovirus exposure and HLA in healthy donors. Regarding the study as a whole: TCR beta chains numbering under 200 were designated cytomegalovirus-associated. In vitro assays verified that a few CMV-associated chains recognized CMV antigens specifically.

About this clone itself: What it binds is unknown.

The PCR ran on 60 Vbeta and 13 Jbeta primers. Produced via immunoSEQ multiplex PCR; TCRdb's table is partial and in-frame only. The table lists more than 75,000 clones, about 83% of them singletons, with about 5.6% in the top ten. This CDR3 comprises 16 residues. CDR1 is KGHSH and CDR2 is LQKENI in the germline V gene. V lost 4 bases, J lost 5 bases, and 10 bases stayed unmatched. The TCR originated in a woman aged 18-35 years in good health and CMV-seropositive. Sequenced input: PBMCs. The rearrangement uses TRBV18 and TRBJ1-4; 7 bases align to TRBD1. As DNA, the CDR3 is TGTGCCAGCTCACAAAACTACAGGGGTGAAAATGAAAAACTGTTTTTT. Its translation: CASSQNYRGENEKLFF.